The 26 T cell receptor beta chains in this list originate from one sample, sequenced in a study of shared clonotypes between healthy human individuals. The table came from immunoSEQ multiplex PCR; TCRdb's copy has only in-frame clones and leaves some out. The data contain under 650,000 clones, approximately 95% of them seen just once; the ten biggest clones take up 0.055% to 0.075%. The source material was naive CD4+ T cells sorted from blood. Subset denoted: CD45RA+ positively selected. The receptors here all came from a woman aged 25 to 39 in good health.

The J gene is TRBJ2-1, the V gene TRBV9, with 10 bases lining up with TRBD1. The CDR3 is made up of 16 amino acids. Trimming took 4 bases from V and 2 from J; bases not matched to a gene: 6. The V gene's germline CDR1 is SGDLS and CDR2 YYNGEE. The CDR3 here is CASSQAGQGAYNEQFF. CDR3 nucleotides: TGTGCCAGCAGCCAGGCCGGACAGGGGGCCTACAATGAGCAGTTCTTC.

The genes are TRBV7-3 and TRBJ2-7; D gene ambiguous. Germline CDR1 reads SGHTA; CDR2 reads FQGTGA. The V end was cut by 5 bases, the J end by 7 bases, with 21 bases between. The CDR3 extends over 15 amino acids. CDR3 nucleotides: TGTGCCAGCAGCCCCGGATCCGCGGCCCCGCGGGAGCAGTACTTC. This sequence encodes CASSPGSAAPREQYF.

The DNA for the CDR3 is TGTGCCAGCAGTCCTGGGACTAGCGAATACAATGAGCAGTTCTTC. Its translation: CASSPGTSEYNEQFF. This chain connects TRBV28 to TRBJ2-1; TRBD2 matches at 10 bases. This CDR3 contains 15 residues. Germline trimming cut 5 bases from V and 4 bases from J; bases unmatched to any gene: 5. Germline V gene data show CDR1 as MDHEN and CDR2 as SYDVKM.

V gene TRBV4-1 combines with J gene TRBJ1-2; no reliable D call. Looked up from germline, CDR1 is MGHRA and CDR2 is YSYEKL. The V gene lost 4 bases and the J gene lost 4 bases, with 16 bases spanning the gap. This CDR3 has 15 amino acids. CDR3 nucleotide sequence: TGCGCCAGCAGCCCCCAATCGGTCTGGAGCTATGGCTACACCTTC. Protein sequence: CASSPQSVWSYGYTF.

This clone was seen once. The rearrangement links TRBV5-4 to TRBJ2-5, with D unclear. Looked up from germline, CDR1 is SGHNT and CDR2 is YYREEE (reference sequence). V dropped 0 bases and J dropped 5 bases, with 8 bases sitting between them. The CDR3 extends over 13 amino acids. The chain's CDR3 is CASSLVGWETQYF. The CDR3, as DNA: TGTGCCAGCAGCTTGGTAGGATGGGAGACCCAGTACTTC. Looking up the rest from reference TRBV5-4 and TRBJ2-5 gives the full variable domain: ETGVTQSPTHLIKTRGQQVTLRCSSQSGHNTVSWYQQALGQGPQFIFQYYREEENGRGNFPPRFSGLQFPNYSSELNVNALELDDSALYLCASSLVGWETQYFGPGTRLLVL.

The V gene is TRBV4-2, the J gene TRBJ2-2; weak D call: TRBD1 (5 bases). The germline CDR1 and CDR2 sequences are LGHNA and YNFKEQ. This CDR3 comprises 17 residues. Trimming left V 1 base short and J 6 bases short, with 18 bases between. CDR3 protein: CASSQGGPDVRAGELFF. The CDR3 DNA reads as TGTGCCAGCAGCCAAGGGGGCCCCGACGTTCGGGCCGGGGAGCTGTTTTTT.

CDR3 bases: TGCGCCAGCAGGCAGGCCGGGACAGGGGCTTACGAGCAGTACTTC. Translation: CASRQAGTGAYEQYF. This chain links TRBV5-1 with TRBJ2-7; 10 bases are a match to TRBD1. V lost 5 bases to trimming and J lost 4 bases; unmatched junction nucleotides: 9. The germline V gene has CDR1 SGHRS and CDR2 YFSETQ. The CDR3 has 15 amino acids.

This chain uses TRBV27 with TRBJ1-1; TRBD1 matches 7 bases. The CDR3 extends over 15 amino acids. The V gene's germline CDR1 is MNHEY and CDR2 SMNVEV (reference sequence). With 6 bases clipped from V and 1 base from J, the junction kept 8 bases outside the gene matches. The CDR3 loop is CASRPLSGGNTEAFF. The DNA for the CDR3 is TGTGCCAGCAGACCCCTTTCAGGGGGGAACACTGAAGCTTTCTTT.

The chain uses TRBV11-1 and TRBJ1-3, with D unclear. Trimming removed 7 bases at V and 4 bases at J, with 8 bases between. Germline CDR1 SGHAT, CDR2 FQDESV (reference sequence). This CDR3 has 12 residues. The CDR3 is CASKGVGNTIYF. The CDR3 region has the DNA TGTGCCAGCAAGGGAGTCGGAAACACCATATATTTT.

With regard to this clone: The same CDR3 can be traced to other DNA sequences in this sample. CDR3 DNA sequence: TGTGCCAGCAGTGCGGGGACAGGCAACACTGAAGCTTTCTTT. Encoded protein: CASSAGTGNTEAFF. V usage is TRBV2 and J usage is TRBJ1-1, with TRBD1 identical over 8 bases. Germline CDR1 SNHLY, CDR2 FYNNEI. This CDR3 has 14 residues. The V and J ends lost 4 bases and 2 bases, in that order; junction bases with no gene match: 3.

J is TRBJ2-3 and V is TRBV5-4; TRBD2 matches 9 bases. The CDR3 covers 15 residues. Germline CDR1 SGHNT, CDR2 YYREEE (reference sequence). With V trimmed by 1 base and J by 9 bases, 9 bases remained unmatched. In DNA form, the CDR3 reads TGTGCCAGCAGCTTGTTCCTAGCGGGACCTGCGACGCAGTATTTT. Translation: CASSLFLAGPATQYF.

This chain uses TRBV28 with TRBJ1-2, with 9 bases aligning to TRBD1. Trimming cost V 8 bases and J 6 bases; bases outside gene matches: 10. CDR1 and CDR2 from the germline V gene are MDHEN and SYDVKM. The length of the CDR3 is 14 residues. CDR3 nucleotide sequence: TGTGCCAGCTCCACCCCGGGACAGGGAAATGGCTACACCTTC. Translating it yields CASSTPGQGNGYTF.

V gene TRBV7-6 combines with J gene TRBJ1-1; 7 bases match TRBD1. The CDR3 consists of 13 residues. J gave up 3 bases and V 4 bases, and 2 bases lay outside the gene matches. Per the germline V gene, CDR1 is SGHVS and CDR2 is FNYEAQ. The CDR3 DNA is TGTGCCAGCAGCTCGCAGGGGGACACTGAAGCTTTCTTT. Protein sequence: CASSSQGDTEAFF.

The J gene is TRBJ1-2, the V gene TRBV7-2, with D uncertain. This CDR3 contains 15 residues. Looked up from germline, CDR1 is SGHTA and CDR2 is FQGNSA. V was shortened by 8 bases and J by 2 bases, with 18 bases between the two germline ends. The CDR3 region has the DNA TGTGCCAGCGCTGGGCTGGGGAGTGGGAACTATGGCTACACCTTC. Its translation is CASAGLGSGNYGYTF.

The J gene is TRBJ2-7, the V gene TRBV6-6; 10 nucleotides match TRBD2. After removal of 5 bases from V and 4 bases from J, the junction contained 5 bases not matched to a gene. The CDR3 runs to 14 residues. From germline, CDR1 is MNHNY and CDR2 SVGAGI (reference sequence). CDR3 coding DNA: TGTGCCAGCAGTGCTAGCGGGAGCGATTACGAGCAGTACTTC. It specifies CASSASGSDYEQYF.

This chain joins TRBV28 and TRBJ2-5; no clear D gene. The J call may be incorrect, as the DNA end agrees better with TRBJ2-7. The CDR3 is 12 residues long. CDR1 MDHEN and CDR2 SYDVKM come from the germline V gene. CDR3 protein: CASSLRRNEQYF. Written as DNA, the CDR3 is TGTGCCAGCAGTTTGAGGCGGAACGAGCAGTACTTC.

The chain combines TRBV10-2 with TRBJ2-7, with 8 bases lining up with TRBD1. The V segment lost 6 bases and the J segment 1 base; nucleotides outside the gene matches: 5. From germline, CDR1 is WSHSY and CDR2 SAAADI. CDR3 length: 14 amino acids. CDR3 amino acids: CASRSGQGSYEQYF. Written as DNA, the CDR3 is TGCGCCAGCAGGTCTGGACAGGGATCCTACGAGCAGTACTTC.

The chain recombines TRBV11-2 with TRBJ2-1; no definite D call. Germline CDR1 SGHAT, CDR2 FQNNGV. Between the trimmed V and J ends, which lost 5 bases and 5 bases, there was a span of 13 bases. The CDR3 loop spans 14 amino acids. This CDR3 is CASSPNRLNNEQFF. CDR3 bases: TGTGCCAGCAGCCCGAACAGACTTAACAATGAGCAGTTCTTC.

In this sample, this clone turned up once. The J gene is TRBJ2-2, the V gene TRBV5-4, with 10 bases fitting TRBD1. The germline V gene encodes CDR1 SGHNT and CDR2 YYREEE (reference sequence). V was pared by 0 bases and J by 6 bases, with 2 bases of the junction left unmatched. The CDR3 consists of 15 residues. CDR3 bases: TGTGCCAGCAGCTTGGGACAGGGGGCTTCCGGGGAGCTGTTTTTT. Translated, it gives CASSLGQGASGELFF.

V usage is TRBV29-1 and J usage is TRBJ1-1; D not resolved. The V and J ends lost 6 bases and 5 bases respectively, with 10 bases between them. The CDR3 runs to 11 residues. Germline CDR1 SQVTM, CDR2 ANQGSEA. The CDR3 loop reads CSVTTETEAFF. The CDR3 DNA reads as TGCAGCGTGACCACTGAAACTGAAGCTTTCTTT.

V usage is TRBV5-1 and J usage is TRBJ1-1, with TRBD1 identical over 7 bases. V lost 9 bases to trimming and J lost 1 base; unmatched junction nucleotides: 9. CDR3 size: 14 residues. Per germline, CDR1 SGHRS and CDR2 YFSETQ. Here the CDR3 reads CAIKRGPTNTEAFF. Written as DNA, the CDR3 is TGCGCCATCAAGAGGGGGCCCACGAACACTGAAGCTTTCTTT.

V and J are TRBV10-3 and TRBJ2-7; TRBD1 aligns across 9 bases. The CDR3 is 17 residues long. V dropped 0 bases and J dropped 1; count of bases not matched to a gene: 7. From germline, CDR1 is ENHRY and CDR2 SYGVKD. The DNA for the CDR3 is TGTGCCATCAGTGAGTCGATGGGACAGGGACCGTCCTACGAGCAGTACTTC. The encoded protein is CAISESMGQGPSYEQYF.

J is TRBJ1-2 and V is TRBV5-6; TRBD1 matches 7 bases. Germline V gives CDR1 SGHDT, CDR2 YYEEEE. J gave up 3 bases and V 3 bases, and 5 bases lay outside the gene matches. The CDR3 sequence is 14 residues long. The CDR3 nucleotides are TGTGCCAGCAGCTCCTACAGGGGTGACTATGGCTACACCTTC. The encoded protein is CASSSYRGDYGYTF. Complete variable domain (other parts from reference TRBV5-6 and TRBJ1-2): DAGVTQSPTHLIKTRGQQVTLRCSPKSGHDTVSWYQQALGQGPQFIFQYYEEEERQRGNFPDRFSGHQFPNYSSELNVNALLLGDSALYLCASSSYRGDYGYTFGSGTRLTVV.

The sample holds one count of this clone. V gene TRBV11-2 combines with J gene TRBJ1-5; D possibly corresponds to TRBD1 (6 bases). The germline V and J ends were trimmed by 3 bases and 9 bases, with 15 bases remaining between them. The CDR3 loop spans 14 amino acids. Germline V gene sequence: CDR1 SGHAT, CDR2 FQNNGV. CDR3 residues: CASSFTGPGVPQHF. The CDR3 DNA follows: TGTGCCAGCAGCTTTACAGGGCCCGGGGTGCCCCAGCATTTT.

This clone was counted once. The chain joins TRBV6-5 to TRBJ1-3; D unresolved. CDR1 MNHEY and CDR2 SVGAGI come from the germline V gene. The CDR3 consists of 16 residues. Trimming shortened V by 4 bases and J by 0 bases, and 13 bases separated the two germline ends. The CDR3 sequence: CASSLSGRSSGNTIYF. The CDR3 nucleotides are TGTGCCAGCAGTTTATCCGGGAGAAGCTCTGGAAACACCATATATTTT.

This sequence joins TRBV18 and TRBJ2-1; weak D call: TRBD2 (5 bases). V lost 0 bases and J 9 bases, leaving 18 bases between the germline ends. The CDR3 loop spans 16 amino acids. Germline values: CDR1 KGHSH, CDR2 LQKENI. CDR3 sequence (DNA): TGTGCCAGCTCACCACCTGGGTTAAAGGGAGTGGGTGAGCAGTTCTTC. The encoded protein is CASSPPGLKGVGEQFF.